These T cell receptor beta chains were read from a single sample in a study of blood T cell repertoires in COVID-19. Measured with immunoSEQ multiplex PCR; TCRdb has only the in-frame clones, and not every one. This sample has about 100,000 clones, with under 95% found just once. The sequencing input was peripheral blood. These receptors originate from a woman aged 25 to 39 with acute or convalescent COVID-19. Both conserved end residues are part of each CDR3. A D gene is named only where the DNA matches it firmly. Clone size, where shown, is once, few, many, or a class for clones that have expanded.

J,V,size,D,CDR3,DNA
TRBJ2-7,TRBV28,.,TRBD2,CASSMGLAVSYEQYF,TGTGCCAGCAGCATGGGACTAGCGGTTTCCTACGAGCAGTACTTC
TRBJ1-5,TRBV19,.,.,CASSTGLGNQPQHF,TGTGCCAGTAGTACAGGTTTGGGTAATCAGCCCCAGCATTTT
TRBJ2-7,TRBV28,.,.,CASSFGHGRRSSYEQYF,TGTGCCAGCAGTTTCGGCCACGGACGGAGGAGCTCCTACGAGCAGTACTTC
TRBJ2-7,TRBV7-9,.,TRBD1,CASSLAYATGAVREQYF,TGTGCCAGCAGCTTAGCGTACGCGACAGGGGCGGTACGCGAGCAGTACTTC
TRBJ1-6,TRBV5-1,.,.,CASSWGEGSPLHF,TGCGCCAGCAGCTGGGGGGAAGGCTCACCCCTCCACTTT
TRBJ1-2,TRBV6-1,.,.,CASSEGRGSYGYTF,TGTGCCAGCAGTGAAGGTCGGGGTAGTTATGGCTACACCTTC
TRBJ2-7,TRBV11-2,.,TRBD1,CASSPGPGQGRYEQYF,TGTGCCAGCAGCCCGGGTCCGGGACAGGGGCGATACGAGCAGTACTTC
TRBJ1-6,TRBV10-3,.,.,CAISVNGDNSPLHF,TGTGCCATCAGTGTAAACGGGGATAATTCACCCCTCCACTTT
TRBJ2-7,TRBV28,.,TRBD1,CASSFPGTGYEQYF,TGTGCCAGCAGTTTTCCCGGGACAGGCTACGAGCAGTACTTC
TRBJ1-4,TRBV5-6,.,TRBD1,CASSYGTGNEKLFF,TGTGCCAGCAGCTACGGGACAGGAAATGAAAAACTGTTTTTT
TRBJ1-2,TRBV7-9,once,.,CASSSPVGEHGYTF,TGTGCCAGCAGCTCCCCCGTCGGGGAACATGGCTACACCTTC
TRBJ2-7,TRBV5-6,.,.,CASSLAEGDYSYEQYF,TGTGCCAGCAGCTTGGCCGAGGGGGACTACTCCTACGAGCAGTACTTC
TRBJ2-2,TRBV6-5,.,TRBD1,CASRLMTGAGGELFF,TGTGCCAGCAGGCTCATGACAGGGGCCGGGGGGGAGCTGTTTTTT
TRBJ1-5,TRBV3-1/TRBV3-2,.,.,CASSQANGQPQHF,TGTGCCAGCAGCCAAGCTAATGGTCAGCCCCAGCATTTT